The source of this T cell receptor beta chain is a study of T cells in Graves' hyperthyroidism and ophthalmopathy. V was clipped by 5 bases and J by 4 bases; unmatched bases: 7. Germline CDR1 SEHNR, CDR2 FQNEAQ (reference sequence). This CDR3 is 14 amino acids long. This clonotype showed up many times. Template material for amplifying TCR beta CDR3 regions consisted of RNA transcripts. RT-PCR in the first round (using the HTBI primer set) targeted the TCR CDR3. TCRdb independently ran MiXCR on the multiplex PCR reads; one entry per CDR3 protein. Here the sample spans hundreds of thousands of distinct CDR3 sequences, 12% to 15% being singletons.

The origin of this receptor is a woman aged 40 to 49 with Graves' ophthalmopathy. The rearrangement links TRBV7-9 to TRBJ2-7; TRBD2 aligns across 8 bases. The material sequenced was blood. This CDR3 reads CASSPPSGLYEQYF. CDR3 DNA sequence: TGTGCCAGCAGCCCCCCTAGCGGGCTTTACGAGCAGTACTTC.